The 4 T cell receptor beta chains below all came from one sample that was sequenced in a study of shared clonotypes between healthy human individuals. Here immunoSEQ multiplex PCR was the method, and the copy in TCRdb shows in-frame clones only, minus some. The sample yields roughly 490,000 clones, 79% seen once. Sequenced material: PBMCs. These receptor sequences come from a woman aged 40 to 50 in good health. Some clones in this sample may be carry-over from other donors' samples.

This chain joins TRBV9 and TRBJ2-1; 7 positions agree with TRBD2. The CDR3 length is 16 residues. Germline V gives CDR1 SGDLS, CDR2 YYNGEE. After removal of 3 bases from V and 0 bases from J, the junction contained 6 bases not matched to a gene. The CDR3 spells CASSAGTTLSYNEQFF. CDR3 DNA sequence: TGTGCCAGCAGCGCGGGGACTACCCTCTCCTACAATGAGCAGTTCTTC.

This chain links TRBV7-2 with TRBJ2-5; D unclear. The CDR3 runs to 16 residues. Germline CDR1 and CDR2: SGHTA and FQGNSA. V was cut by 1 base and J by 1 base, with 13 bases left in between. In nucleotides, the CDR3 is TGTGCCAGCAGCTTAGTCGCTGGAGAGGTCCAAGAGACCCAGTACTTC. Protein: CASSLVAGEVQETQYF.

A few counts support this clone. This rearrangement joins TRBV6-6 to TRBJ2-7; D is unresolved. The germline CDR1 and CDR2 sequences are MNHNY and SVGAGI (reference sequence). This CDR3 region has 14 residues. Deletions cut 7 bases from V and 0 bases from J, with 13 bases between. The CDR3 DNA sequence: TGTGCCAGCACGACATCCGACACCTCCTACGAGCAGTACTTC. It codes for CASTTSDTSYEQYF.

This rearrangement joins TRBV2 to TRBJ2-3; TRBD2 might be the D (6 bases). CDR1 and CDR2 (germline): SNHLY, FYNNEI. The V end lost 3 bases, the J end lost 6 bases, and 10 bases lay between the germline ends. The CDR3 is made up of 13 amino acids. The CDR3 protein is CASSDPRGDTQYF. The CDR3 coding sequence is TGTGCCAGCAGTGACCCCCGGGGGGATACGCAGTATTTT.